Below are 26 T cell receptor beta chains sequenced from a single sample in a study of shared clonotypes between healthy human individuals. This table comes from immunoSEQ multiplex PCR, and its TCRdb copy is limited to in-frame clones, with some not included. The sample holds about 2.4 million clones, under 95% seen once. The sequenced sample was naive CD4+ T cells from PBMCs. The sample's subset: CD45RA+ positively selected. Receptor source: a man aged 18-30 years in good health. Some clones in this sample may be carry-over from other donors' samples.

The rearrangement uses TRBV5-1 and TRBJ2-1; no clear D. The CDR3 sequence is 15 residues long. V was clipped by 0 bases and J by 6 bases, with 13 bases between them. Germline V gene data show CDR1 as SGHRS and CDR2 as YFSETQ. The CDR3 coding sequence is TGCGCCAGCAGCTTGGTGGGCTTTTATGGCAATGAGCAGTTCTTC. Amino acids: CASSLVGFYGNEQFF.

This chain links TRBV28 with TRBJ1-5; 9 bases are a match to TRBD1. The CDR3 contains 15 residues. Trimming took 5 bases from V and 7 from J; bases not matched to a gene: 9. The V gene's germline CDR1 is MDHEN and CDR2 SYDVKM. The DNA for the CDR3 is TGTGCCAGCAGTCCCCCGGGACAGGGTTACCAGCCCCAGCATTTT. Translation gives CASSPPGQGYQPQHF.

The chain employs TRBV5-4 and TRBJ2-1; 7 bases agree with TRBD2. Trimming took 6 bases from V and 0 from J; bases not matched to a gene: 3. Germline loops: CDR1 SGHNT, CDR2 YYREEE (reference sequence). The CDR3 is 14 residues long. The CDR3 region is CASTLADSYNEQFF. The CDR3 DNA follows: TGTGCCAGCACTCTAGCGGACTCCTACAATGAGCAGTTCTTC. The full variable domain, in which reference TRBV5-4 and TRBJ2-1 provide the parts outside the CDR3, is ETGVTQSPTHLIKTRGQQVTLRCSSQSGHNTVSWYQQALGQGPQFIFQYYREEENGRGNFPPRFSGLQFPNYSSELNVNALELDDSALYLCASTLADSYNEQFFGPGTRLTVL.

The chain employs TRBV11-2 and TRBJ1-2; D not resolved. Trimming removed 4 bases at V and 4 bases at J, with 16 bases between. The CDR3 is 15 residues long. Germline loops: CDR1 SGHAT, CDR2 FQNNGV. This chain's CDR3 is CASSSSTKRVYGYTF. The CDR3 DNA reads TGTGCCAGCAGCTCCTCTACCAAAAGGGTCTATGGCTACACCTTC.

To note about this clone: The sample contains more than one DNA sequence encoding this CDR3. The chain is built from TRBV7-3 and TRBJ2-2; D possibly corresponds to TRBD2 (5 bases). The CDR3 runs to 13 residues. The V and J ends lost 2 bases and 8 bases respectively, with 9 bases between them. Per germline, CDR1 SGHTA and CDR2 FQGTGA. The CDR3 loop reads CASSLVSGGELFF. CDR3 coding DNA: TGTGCCAGCAGCTTAGTGTCGGGAGGGGAGCTGTTTTTT.

A note on this clone: Other DNA sequences within the sample encode an identical CDR3. The chain couples TRBV19 to TRBJ1-5; D uncertain. CDR1 and CDR2 from the germline V gene are LNHDA and SQIVND (reference sequence). The length of the CDR3 is 14 residues. The V end lost 2 bases, the J end lost 0 bases, and 5 bases lay between the germline ends. Written as DNA, the CDR3 is TGTGCCAGTAGTATAAGAGATAGCAATCAGCCCCAGCATTTT. Its protein product is CASSIRDSNQPQHF.

V and J are TRBV19 and TRBJ1-4; no clear D. V was clipped by 0 bases and J by 10 bases, with 12 bases between them. This CDR3 comprises 14 residues. Per germline, CDR1 LNHDA and CDR2 SQIVND (reference sequence). DNA for the CDR3: TGTGCCAGTAGTATAGATCTCGGGGAAGGAAAACTGTTTTTT. As protein: CASSIDLGEGKLFF.

DNA for the CDR3: TGCAGCGTTGGGGTACAGGGTACCTCCGAGCAGTACTTC. Its protein product is CSVGVQGTSEQYF. The chain has TRBV29-1 and TRBJ2-7; tentative D call: TRBD1 (6 bases). The V end lost 4 bases, the J end lost 6 bases, and 16 bases lay between the germline ends. CDR1 is SQVTM and CDR2 is ANQGSEA in the germline V gene. This CDR3 region has 13 residues.

This clone has just one count. This specimen includes other DNA sequences encoding the same CDR3. This chain joins TRBV9 and TRBJ2-2; D is unclear. This CDR3 is 14 amino acids long. Trimming stripped 0 bases from V and 4 bases from J, with 7 bases between. The germline gives CDR1 SGDLS, CDR2 YYNGEE. The CDR3 DNA follows: TGTGCCAGCAGCGTAGTCGGCAGCACCGGGGAGCTGTTTTTT. Amino acids: CASSVVGSTGELFF.

The chain couples TRBV6-1 to TRBJ1-2; 7 nucleotides align to TRBD1. J lost 4 bases, V lost 4 bases, and 6 bases had no gene match. Germline CDR1 and CDR2: MNHNS and SASEGT. The CDR3 covers 14 residues. In nucleotides, the CDR3 is TGTGCCAGCAGTGCCATCCGGGACAGCTATGGCTACACCTTC. Translation: CASSAIRDSYGYTF.

In regard to this clone: This specimen includes other DNA sequences encoding the same CDR3. The chain is built from TRBV6-4 and TRBJ1-5, with D possibly TRBD1 on 5 matching bases. V lost 6 bases and J 6 bases, leaving 12 bases between the germline ends. The germline CDR1 and CDR2 sequences are MRHNA and SNTAGT. CDR3 length equals 13 residues. The CDR3 here is CASSTGGGQPQHF. CDR3 DNA: TGTGCCAGCAGCACCGGCGGGGGTCAGCCCCAGCATTTT.

V gene TRBV9 combines with J gene TRBJ2-7; D unclear. This CDR3 region has 15 residues. Per germline, CDR1 SGDLS and CDR2 YYNGEE. V dropped 0 bases and J dropped 4 bases, with 14 bases sitting between them. The CDR3: CASSVGGGLIYEQYF. The CDR3, as DNA: TGTGCCAGCAGCGTAGGGGGTGGGTTGATTTACGAGCAGTACTTC.

The rearrangement uses TRBV7-6 and TRBJ1-4; maybe TRBD1 (5 bases). V dropped 4 bases and J dropped 4 bases, with 13 bases sitting between them. Germline loops: CDR1 SGHVS, CDR2 FNYEAQ. The CDR3 extends over 15 amino acids. The CDR3 is CASSWDATDNEKLFF. In DNA, the CDR3 is TGTGCCAGCAGCTGGGACGCGACGGATAATGAAAAACTGTTTTTT.

This clone was detected only once. This chain links TRBV2 with TRBJ2-1; D is possibly TRBD1 or TRBD2 (6 bases each). Germline-derived CDR1 and CDR2 are SNHLY and FYNNEI. V shed 11 bases and J shed 5 bases, with 16 bases lying between them. The CDR3 is made up of 13 amino acids. DNA of the CDR3: TGTGCCCAGGGGCGGGATAGCAACAATGAGCAGTTCTTC. Amino acid sequence: CAQGRDSNNEQFF. Full variable domain (remainder filled in from reference TRBV2 and TRBJ2-1): EPEVTQTPSHQVTQMGQEVILRCVPISNHLYFYWYRQILGQKVEFLVSFYNNEISEKSEIFDDQFSVERPDGSNFTLKIRSTKLEDSAMYFCAQGRDSNNEQFFGPGTRLTVL.

This clone appeared a single time. The chain joins TRBV10-3 to TRBJ2-7; 8 bases map to TRBD2. The junction had 9 bases not matched to a gene; V was cut back by 2 bases and J by 12 bases. CDR1 and CDR2 from the germline V gene are ENHRY and SYGVKD. The CDR3 contains 13 residues. The CDR3 here is CAISETGRARPYF. The DNA of the CDR3 is TGTGCCATCAGTGAGACCGGGAGGGCCCGTCCGTACTTC.

CDR3 DNA sequence: TGTGCCAGCAGCTCCCTTCAGGGAAACGAAAAACTGTTTTTT. As protein: CASSSLQGNEKLFF. This sequence joins TRBV27 and TRBJ1-4, with D maybe TRBD1 (5 bases). V was trimmed by 6 bases and J by 8 bases, leaving 16 bases between them. From germline, CDR1 is MNHEY and CDR2 SMNVEV (reference sequence). The CDR3 runs 14 residues.

V gene TRBV19 combines with J gene TRBJ2-7; 7 bases line up with TRBD1. The CDR3 sequence is 17 residues long. In germline, CDR1 is LNHDA, CDR2 SQIVND (reference sequence). Losses at the gene ends were 0 bases for V and 0 bases for J; bases not matched to a gene: 8. CDR3 nucleotides: TGTGCCAGTAGTATAGAATCTTGGACAGGCAGCTCCTACGAGCAGTACTTC. It is translated as CASSIESWTGSSYEQYF.

The chain carries TRBV9 and TRBJ2-3; 10 bases are a match to TRBD1. The J segment lost 5 bases and the V segment lost 3 bases, leaving 3 bases of the junction unmatched. CDR3 size: 14 residues. In germline, CDR1 is SGDLS, CDR2 YYNGEE. In DNA form, the CDR3 reads TGTGCCAGCAGCGCTCGGGACAGGGGAGATACGCAGTATTTT. It translates to CASSARDRGDTQYF.

V usage is TRBV6-6 and J usage is TRBJ1-2; no clear D. Germline V lookup: CDR1 MNHNY, CDR2 SVGAGI (reference sequence). CDR3 length: 14 amino acids. V was trimmed by 0 bases and J by 2 bases, leaving 7 bases between them. CDR3 nucleotide sequence: TGTGCCAGCAGTTACTCGTACGGGAACTATGGCTACACCTTC. Translating gives CASSYSYGNYGYTF.

The chain uses TRBV28 and TRBJ2-1; 9 bases line up with TRBD2. The V segment lost 7 bases and the J segment 5 bases; nucleotides outside the gene matches: 3. The CDR3 has 13 amino acids. Germline V gene lookup returns CDR1 MDHEN and CDR2 SYDVKM. DNA of the CDR3: TGTGCCAGCAAGGCGGGAGGGCACAATGAGCAGTTCTTC. Its translation: CASKAGGHNEQFF.

Details on this clone: A junction end diverges from the germline sequence, so it may reflect a read error. The gene calls are TRBV5-1 and TRBJ2-7; unclear D gene. Germline V lookup: CDR1 SGHRS, CDR2 YFSETQ. This CDR3 spans 16 amino acids. The CDR3 nucleotides are TGCGTCAGCAGCTTAGACCCACCTCCGAGTTCCTACGAGCAGTACTTC. Translation gives CVSSLDPPPSSYEQYF.

This clone was seen once. The genes are TRBV27 and TRBJ2-5; no definite D call. Per germline, CDR1 MNHEY and CDR2 SMNVEV (reference sequence). The CDR3 consists of 15 residues. V was cut by 6 bases and J by 2 bases, with 16 bases left in between. The CDR3 spells CASSPRRIAQETQYF. In nucleotides, the CDR3 is TGTGCCAGCAGCCCGCGCAGGATCGCACAAGAGACCCAGTACTTC.

This chain joins TRBV29-1 and TRBJ2-3; D is unresolved. The CDR3 consists of 11 residues. Trimming left V 5 bases short and J 6 bases short, with 9 bases between. Per germline, CDR1 SQVTM and CDR2 ANQGSEA. This CDR3 reads CSVRRGDTQYF. For the CDR3, the DNA is TGCAGCGTTCGGCGTGGGGATACGCAGTATTTT.

The chain recombines TRBV2 with TRBJ2-3; TRBD1 aligns across 8 bases. CDR1 is SNHLY, CDR2 FYNNEI, per germline. The V segment lost 7 bases and the J segment 3 bases; nucleotides outside the gene matches: 3. The CDR3 covers 13 residues. CDR3 sequence: CASNDRGTDTQYF. DNA for the CDR3: TGTGCCAGCAATGACAGGGGTACAGATACGCAGTATTTT.

The chain joins TRBV2 to TRBJ2-3; the D gene is possibly TRBD1 (6 bases). The length of the CDR3 is 15 residues. CDR1 is SNHLY, CDR2 FYNNEI, per germline. The ends were cut back, 7 bases at V and 6 bases at J, with 20 bases in the middle. As DNA, the CDR3 is TGTGCCAGCACCGCGGGCCTACCGAGGGGGGATACGCAGTATTTT. Protein product: CASTAGLPRGDTQYF.

The J gene is TRBJ1-4, the V gene TRBV21-1; the table's D call, TRBD1, was not checked against the DNA. TRBV21-1 is a listed pseudogene. The CDR3 extends over 19 amino acids. This chain's CDR3 is CASSLIIPGHAQTNEKLFF. DNA of the CDR3: TGTGCCAGCAGCCTAATAATACCGGGACACGCACAAACTAATGAAAAACTGTTTTTT.